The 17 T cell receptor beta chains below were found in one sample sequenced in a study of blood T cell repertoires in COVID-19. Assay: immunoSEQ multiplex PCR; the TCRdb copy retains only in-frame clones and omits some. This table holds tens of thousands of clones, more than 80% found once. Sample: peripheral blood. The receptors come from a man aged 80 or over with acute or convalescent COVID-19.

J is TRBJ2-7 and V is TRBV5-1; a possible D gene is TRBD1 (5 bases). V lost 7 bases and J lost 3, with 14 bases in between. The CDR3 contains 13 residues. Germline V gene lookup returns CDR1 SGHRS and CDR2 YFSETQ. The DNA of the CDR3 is TGCGCCAGCCGCCTGACAGAGGACTACGAGCAGTACTTC. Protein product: CASRLTEDYEQYF.

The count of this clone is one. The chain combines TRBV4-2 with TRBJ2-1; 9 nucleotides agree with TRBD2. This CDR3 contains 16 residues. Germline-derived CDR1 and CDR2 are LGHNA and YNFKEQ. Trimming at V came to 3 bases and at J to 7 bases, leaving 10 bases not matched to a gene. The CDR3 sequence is CASSQERGADKNEQFF. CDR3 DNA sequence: TGTGCCAGCAGCCAGGAGCGGGGGGCCGACAAGAATGAGCAGTTCTTC.

CDR3 DNA sequence: TGTGCCAGCAGCCAAGAAATAGACAATGAGCAGTTCTTC. Translated: CASSQEIDNEQFF. This chain uses TRBV3-1 (or the pseudogene TRBV3-2) with TRBJ2-1; no clear D gene. The CDR3 is made up of 13 amino acids. The germline V gene has CDR1 LGHDT and CDR2 YNNKEL (reference sequence). V was trimmed by 0 bases and J by 5 bases, leaving 5 bases between them.

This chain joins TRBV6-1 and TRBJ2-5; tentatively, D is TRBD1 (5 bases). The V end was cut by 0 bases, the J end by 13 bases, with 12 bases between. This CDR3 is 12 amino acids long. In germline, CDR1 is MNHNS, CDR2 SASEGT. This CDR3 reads CASSEALGRGYF. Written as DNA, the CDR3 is TGTGCCAGCAGTGAAGCGCTAGGAAGGGGGTACTTC.

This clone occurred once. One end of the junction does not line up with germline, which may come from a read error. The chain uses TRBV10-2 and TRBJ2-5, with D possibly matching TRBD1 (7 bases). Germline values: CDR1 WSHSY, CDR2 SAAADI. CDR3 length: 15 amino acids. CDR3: CASTEEGALGETQYF. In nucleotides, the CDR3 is TGCGCCAGCACTGAGGAGGGGGCCCTCGGGGAGACCCAGTACTTC.

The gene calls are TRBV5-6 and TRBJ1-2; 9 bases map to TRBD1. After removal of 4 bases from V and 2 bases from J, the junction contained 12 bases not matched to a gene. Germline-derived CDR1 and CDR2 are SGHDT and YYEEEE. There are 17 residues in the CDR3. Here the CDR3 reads CASSPGQGVEANYGYTF. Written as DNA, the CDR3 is TGTGCCAGCAGCCCGGGACAGGGCGTTGAGGCGAACTATGGCTACACCTTC.

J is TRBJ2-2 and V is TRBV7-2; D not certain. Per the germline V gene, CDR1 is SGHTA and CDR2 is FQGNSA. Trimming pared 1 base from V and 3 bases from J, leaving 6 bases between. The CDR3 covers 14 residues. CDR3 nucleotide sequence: TGTGCCAGCAGCTTAGACGGAGACACCGGGGAGCTGTTTTTT. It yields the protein CASSLDGDTGELFF. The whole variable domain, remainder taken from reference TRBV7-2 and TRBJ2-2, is GAGVSQSPSNKVTEKGKDVELRCDPISGHTALYWYRQSLGQGLEFLIYFQGNSAPDKSGLPSDRFSAERTGGSVSTLTIQRTQQEDSAVYLCASSLDGDTGELFFGEGSRLTVL.

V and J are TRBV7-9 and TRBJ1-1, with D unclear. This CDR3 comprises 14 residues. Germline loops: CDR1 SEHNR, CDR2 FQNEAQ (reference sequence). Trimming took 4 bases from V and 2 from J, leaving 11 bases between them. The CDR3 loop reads CASSSTNGNTEAFF. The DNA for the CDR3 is TGTGCCAGCAGCTCTACTAATGGAAACACTGAAGCTTTCTTT.

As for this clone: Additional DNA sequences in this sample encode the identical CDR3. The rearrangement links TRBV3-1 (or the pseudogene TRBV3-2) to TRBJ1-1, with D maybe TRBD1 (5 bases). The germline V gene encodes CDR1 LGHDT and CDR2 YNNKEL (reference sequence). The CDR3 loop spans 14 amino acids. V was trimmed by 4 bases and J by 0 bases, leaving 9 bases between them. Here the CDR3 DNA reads TGTGCCAGCAGCCCCCCGACAGTGAACACTGAAGCTTTCTTT. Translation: CASSPPTVNTEAFF.

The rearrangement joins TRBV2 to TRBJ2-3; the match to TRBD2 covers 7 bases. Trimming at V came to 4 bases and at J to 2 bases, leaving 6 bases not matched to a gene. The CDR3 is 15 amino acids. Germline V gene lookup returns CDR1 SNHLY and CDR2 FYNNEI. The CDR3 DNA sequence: TGTGCCAGCAGTGGGGAGGGGTTACCCACAGATACGCAGTATTTT. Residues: CASSGEGLPTDTQYF.

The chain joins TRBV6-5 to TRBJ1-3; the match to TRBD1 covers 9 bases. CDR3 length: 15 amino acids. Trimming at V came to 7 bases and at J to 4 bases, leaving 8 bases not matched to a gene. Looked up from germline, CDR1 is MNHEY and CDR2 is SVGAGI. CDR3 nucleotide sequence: TGTGCCAGCACTAAGGGACAGGGAGTGGGAAACACCATATATTTT. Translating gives CASTKGQGVGNTIYF.

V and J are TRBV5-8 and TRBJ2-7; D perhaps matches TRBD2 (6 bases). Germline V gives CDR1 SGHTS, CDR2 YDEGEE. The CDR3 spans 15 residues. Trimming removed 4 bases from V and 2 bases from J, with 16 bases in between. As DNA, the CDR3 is TGTGCCAGCAGCGACTTGGGACTTCAGACCTACGAGCAGTACTTC. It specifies CASSDLGLQTYEQYF.

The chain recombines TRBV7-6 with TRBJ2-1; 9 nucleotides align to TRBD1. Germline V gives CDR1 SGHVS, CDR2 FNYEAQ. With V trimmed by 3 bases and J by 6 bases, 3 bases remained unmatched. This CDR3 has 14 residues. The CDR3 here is CASSLGTGSNEQFF. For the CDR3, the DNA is TGTGCCAGCAGCTTGGGGACAGGGAGCAATGAGCAGTTCTTC.

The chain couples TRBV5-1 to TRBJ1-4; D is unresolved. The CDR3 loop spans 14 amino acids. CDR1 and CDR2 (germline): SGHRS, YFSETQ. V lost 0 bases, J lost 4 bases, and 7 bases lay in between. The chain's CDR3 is CASSLGQRNEKLFF. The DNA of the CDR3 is TGCGCCAGCAGCTTGGGACAACGTAATGAAAAACTGTTTTTT.

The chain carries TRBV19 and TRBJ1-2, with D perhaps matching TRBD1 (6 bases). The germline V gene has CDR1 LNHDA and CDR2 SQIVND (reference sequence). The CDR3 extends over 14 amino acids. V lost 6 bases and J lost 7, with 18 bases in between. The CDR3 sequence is CASSRQDSGGGYTF. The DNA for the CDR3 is TGTGCCAGTAGCCGACAGGACTCAGGAGGTGGCTACACCTTC. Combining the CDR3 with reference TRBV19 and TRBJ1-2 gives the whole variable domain DGGITQSPKYLFRKEGQNVTLSCEQNLNHDAMYWYRQDPGQGLRLIYYSQIVNDFQKGDIAEGYSVSREKKESFPLTVTSAQKNPTAFYLCASSRQDSGGGYTFGSGTRLTVV.

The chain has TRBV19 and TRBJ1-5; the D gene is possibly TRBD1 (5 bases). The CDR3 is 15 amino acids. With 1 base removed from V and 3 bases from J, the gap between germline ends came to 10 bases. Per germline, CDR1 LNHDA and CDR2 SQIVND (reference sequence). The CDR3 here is CASSIGGAPNQPQHF. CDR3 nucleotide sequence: TGTGCCAGTAGTATAGGCGGGGCCCCCAATCAGCCCCAGCATTTT.

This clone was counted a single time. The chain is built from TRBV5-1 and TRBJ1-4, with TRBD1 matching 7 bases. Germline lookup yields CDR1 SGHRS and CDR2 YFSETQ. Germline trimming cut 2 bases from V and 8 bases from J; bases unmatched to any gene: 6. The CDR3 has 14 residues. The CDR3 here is CASSFGGQDEKLFF. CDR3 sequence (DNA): TGCGCCAGCAGCTTTGGTGGACAGGACGAAAAACTGTTTTTT.